These T cell receptor beta chains were read from a single sample in a study of post-analysis software for immune sequencing data. TCRdb reprocessed the PCR reads via MiXCR and lists one record per CDR3 protein. The sample carries roughly 580,000 distinct CDR3 sequences, roughly 40% recorded once. The sequenced material came from blood. The receptors stem from a girl between 10 and 17 years old with multiple sclerosis. CDR3s leave out the opening cysteine and the closing phenylalanine or tryptophan.

cdr3_length v_call cdr3_aa
15 TRBV10-3 AISELSPGVSGYEQY
9 TRBV9 ASSAPDRLT
13 TRBV4-1 ASSQTGGYHETQY
10 TRBV29-1 SVIGPITEAF
11 TRBV7-9 ASSPTGGTGYT
14 TRBV27 ASSIIPSEGLTEAF
11 TRBV7-3 ASSRGGGGELF
14 TRBV4-2 ASSQGLDRYNTEAF
12 TRBV4-1 ASSQVVGVDEQF
14 TRBV5-1 ASSLWTGGIEDTQY
11 TRBV10-3 AISGTGGQPQH
10 TRBV12-3/TRBV12-4 ASRPSNTEAF
13 TRBV12-3/TRBV12-4 ASSTRTSGKDIQY
13 TRBV4-1 ASSQIGGVNNEQF
12 TRBV9 TSSVDGTSYEQY
12 TRBV4-2 ASSQGETTREQY
10 TRBV28 AADGRANEQF
18 TRBV30 AWNLGRTGIFGHSNQPQH
14 TRBV7-6 ASSYFQGVSNEKLF
15 TRBV6-1 ASQRWQGEMESYGYT